This T cell receptor beta chain was captured in a study of technical replicates of blood from a few donors (dated by TCRdb to about 2017). Note on this clone: Its specific antigen is unknown. No base qualities exist here, and no much larger clone lies one base off it.

From a lookup of the germline V gene, CDR1 and CDR2 are MDHEN and SYDVKM. Counted from cysteine to phenylalanine, this CDR3 has 12 amino acids. The entry retains the CDR3 DNA only, 36 bases that are in frame from base 1. Deletion took 6 bases off V and 7 bases off J, with a span of 12 bases between the germline ends. The receptor library was made with the immunoSEQ multiplex PCR assay. In TCRdb, the immuneACCESS table is reduced to in-frame sequences with V and J assigned. These tables do not hold every clone; where another copy was compared, an unresolved V gene accounts for under half, and the others remain unexplained. This sample gives tens of thousands of clones in total; around 96% of them show up just once. The biggest ten clones account for roughly 0.33% of the sample.

The specimen was T cells isolated from PBMCs. The sequence was collected from a human donor in good health. The chain was built from TRBV28 and TRBJ1-2; the D region possibly corresponds to TRBD1 (6 bases align). The bases read TGTGCCAGCAGGTCAGGGGCCCTTGGCTACACCTTC. This gives the protein CASRSGALGYTF.